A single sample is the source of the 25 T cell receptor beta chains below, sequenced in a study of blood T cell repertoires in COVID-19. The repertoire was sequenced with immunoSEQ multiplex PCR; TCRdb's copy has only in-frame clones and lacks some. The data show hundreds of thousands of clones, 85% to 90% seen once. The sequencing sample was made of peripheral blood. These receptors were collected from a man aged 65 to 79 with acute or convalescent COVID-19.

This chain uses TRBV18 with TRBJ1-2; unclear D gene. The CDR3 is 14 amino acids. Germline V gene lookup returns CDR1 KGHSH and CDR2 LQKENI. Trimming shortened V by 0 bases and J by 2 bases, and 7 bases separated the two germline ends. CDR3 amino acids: CASSPPSGNYGYTF. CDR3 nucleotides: TGTGCCAGCTCACCACCATCGGGGAACTATGGCTACACCTTC.

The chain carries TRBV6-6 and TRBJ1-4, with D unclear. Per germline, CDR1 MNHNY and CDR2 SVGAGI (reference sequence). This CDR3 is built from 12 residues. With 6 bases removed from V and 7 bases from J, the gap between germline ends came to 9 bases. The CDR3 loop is CASRGTTEKLFF. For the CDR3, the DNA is TGTGCCAGCAGGGGCACGACTGAAAAACTGTTTTTT.

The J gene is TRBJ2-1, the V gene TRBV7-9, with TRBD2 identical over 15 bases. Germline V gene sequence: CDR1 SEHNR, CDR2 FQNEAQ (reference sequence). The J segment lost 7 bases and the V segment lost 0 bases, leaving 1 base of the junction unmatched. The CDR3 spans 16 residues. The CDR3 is CASSLAGTSGRNEQFF. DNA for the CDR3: TGTGCCAGCAGCTTAGCGGGGACTAGCGGGAGGAATGAGCAGTTCTTC.

In DNA form, the CDR3 reads TGTGCCAGTAGTCGGACAGCTACTCAGCCCCAGCATTTT. Translation gives CASSRTATQPQHF. V gene TRBV19 combines with J gene TRBJ1-5; tentatively, D is TRBD1 (6 bases). CDR1 is LNHDA, CDR2 SQIVND, per germline (reference sequence). CDR3 length: 13 residues. The ends were cut back, 5 bases at V and 6 bases at J, with 11 bases in the middle.

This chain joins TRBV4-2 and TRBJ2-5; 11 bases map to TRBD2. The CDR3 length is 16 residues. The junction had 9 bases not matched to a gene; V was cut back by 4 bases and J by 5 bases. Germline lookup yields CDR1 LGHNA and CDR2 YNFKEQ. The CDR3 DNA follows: TGTGCCAGCAGCCGAGCAACTAGCGGGGGCGGGGAGACCCAGTACTTC. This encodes CASSRATSGGGETQYF.

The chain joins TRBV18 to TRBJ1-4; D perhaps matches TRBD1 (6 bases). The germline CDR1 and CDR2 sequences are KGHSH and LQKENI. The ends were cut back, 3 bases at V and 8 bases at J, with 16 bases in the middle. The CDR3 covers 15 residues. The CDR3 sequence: CASSPWDTGSEKLFF. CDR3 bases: TGTGCCAGCTCACCTTGGGACACCGGGTCCGAAAAACTGTTTTTT. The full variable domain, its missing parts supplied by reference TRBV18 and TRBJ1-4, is NAGVMQNPRHLVRRRGQEARLRCSPMKGHSHVYWYRQLPEEGLKFMVYLQKENIIDESGMPKERFSAEFPKEGPSILRIQQVVRGDSAAYFCASSPWDTGSEKLFFGSGTQLSVL.

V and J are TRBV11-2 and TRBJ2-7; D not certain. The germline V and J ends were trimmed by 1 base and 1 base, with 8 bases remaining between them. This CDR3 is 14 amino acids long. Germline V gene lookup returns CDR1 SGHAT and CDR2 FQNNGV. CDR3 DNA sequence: TGTGCCAGCAGCTTAGGTGCCAGATCCTACGAGCAGTACTTC. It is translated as CASSLGARSYEQYF.

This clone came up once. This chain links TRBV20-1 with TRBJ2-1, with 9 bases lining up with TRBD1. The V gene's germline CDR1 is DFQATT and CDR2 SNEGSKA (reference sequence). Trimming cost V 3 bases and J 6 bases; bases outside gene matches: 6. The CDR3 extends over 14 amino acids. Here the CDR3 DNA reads TGCAGTGCTAGTCGGACAGGGGATGCCAATGAGCAGTTCTTC. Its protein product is CSASRTGDANEQFF.

The CDR3 nucleotides read TGCAGCGTACGGGGAGTGACAGGGGGTGCCTACGAGCAGTACTTC. It specifies CSVRGVTGGAYEQYF. The J gene is TRBJ2-7, the V gene TRBV29-1; 9 positions match TRBD1. Germline trimming cut 6 bases from V and 2 bases from J; bases unmatched to any gene: 11. CDR1 and CDR2 from the germline V gene are SQVTM and ANQGSEA. The CDR3 length is 15 residues.

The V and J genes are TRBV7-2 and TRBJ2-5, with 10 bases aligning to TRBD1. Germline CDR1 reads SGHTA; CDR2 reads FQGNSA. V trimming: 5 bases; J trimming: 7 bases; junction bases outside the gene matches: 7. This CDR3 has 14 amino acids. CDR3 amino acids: CASSHPGQGGTQYF. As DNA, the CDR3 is TGTGCCAGCAGCCACCCCGGACAGGGGGGGACCCAGTACTTC.

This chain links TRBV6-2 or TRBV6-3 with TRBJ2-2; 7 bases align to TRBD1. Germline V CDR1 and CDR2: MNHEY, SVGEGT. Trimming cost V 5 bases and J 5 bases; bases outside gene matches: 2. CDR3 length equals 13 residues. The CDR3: CASSEGQTGELFF. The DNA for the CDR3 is TGTGCCAGCAGTGAGGGACAGACCGGGGAGCTGTTTTTT.

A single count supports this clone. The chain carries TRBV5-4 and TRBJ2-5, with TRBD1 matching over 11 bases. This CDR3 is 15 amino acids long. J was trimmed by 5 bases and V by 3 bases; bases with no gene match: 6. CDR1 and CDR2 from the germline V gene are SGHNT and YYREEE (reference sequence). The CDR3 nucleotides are TGTGCCAGCAGCTGGGGACAGGGGGGATCGGAGACCCAGTACTTC. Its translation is CASSWGQGGSETQYF. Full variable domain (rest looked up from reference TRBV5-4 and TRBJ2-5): ETGVTQSPTHLIKTRGQQVTLRCSSQSGHNTVSWYQQALGQGPQFIFQYYREEENGRGNFPPRFSGLQFPNYSSELNVNALELDDSALYLCASSWGQGGSETQYFGPGTRLLVL.

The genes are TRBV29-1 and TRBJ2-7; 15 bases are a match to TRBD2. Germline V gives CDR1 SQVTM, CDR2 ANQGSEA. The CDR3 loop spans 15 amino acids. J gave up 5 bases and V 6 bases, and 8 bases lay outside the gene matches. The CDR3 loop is CSVGGLAGGTDEQYF. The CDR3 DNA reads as TGCAGCGTGGGAGGACTAGCGGGAGGGACGGACGAGCAGTACTTC.

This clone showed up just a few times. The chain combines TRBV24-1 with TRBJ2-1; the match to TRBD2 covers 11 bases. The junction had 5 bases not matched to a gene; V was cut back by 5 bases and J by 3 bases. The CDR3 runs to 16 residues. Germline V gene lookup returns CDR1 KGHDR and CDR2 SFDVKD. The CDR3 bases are TGTGCCACCAGTGGGGGGGGGACTAGCGGCTACAATGAGCAGTTCTTC. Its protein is CATSGGGTSGYNEQFF.

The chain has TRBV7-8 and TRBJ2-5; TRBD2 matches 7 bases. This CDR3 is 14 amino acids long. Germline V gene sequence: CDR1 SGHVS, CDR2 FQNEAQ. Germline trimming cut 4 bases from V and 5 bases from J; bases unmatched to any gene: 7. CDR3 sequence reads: CASSSWGGEETQYF. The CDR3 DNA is TGTGCCAGCAGCTCGTGGGGGGGTGAGGAGACCCAGTACTTC. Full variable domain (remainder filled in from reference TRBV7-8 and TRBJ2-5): GAGVSQSPRYKVAKRGQDVALRCDPISGHVSLFWYQQALGQGPEFLTYFQNEAQLDKSGLPSDRFFAERPEGSVSTLKIQRTQQEDSAVYLCASSSWGGEETQYFGPGTRLLVL.

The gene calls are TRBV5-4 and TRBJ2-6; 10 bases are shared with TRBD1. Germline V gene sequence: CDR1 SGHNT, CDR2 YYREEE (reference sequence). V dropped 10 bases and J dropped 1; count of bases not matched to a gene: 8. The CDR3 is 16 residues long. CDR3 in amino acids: CAQRRTGGSGANVLTF. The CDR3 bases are TGTGCCCAGCGTAGGACAGGGGGTTCTGGGGCCAACGTCCTGACTTTC.

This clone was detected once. The CDR3 sequence: CASSQGVPGLITGELFF. CDR3 sequence (DNA): TGTGCCAGCAGCCAAGGGGTTCCGGGACTTATCACCGGGGAGCTGTTTTTT. The chain is built from TRBV3-1 (or the pseudogene TRBV3-2) and TRBJ2-2, with TRBD2 as a possible D gene (6 bases). CDR3 size: 17 residues. Trimming removed 1 base from V and 4 bases from J, with 16 bases in between. Germline assignment: CDR1 LGHDT and CDR2 YNNKEL (reference sequence).

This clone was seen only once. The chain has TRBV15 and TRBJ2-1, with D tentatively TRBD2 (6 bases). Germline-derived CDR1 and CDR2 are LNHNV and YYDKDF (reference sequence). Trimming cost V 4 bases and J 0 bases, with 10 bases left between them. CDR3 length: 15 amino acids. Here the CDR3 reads CATSTGGVSYNEQFF. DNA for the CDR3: TGTGCCACCAGCACGGGCGGGGTCTCCTACAATGAGCAGTTCTTC.

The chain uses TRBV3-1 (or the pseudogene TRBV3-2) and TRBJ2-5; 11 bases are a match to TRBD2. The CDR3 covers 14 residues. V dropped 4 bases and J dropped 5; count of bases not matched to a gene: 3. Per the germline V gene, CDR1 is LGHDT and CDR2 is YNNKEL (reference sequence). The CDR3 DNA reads TGTGCCAGCAGCCGTAGCGGGGGGGCCGAGACCCAGTACTTC. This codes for CASSRSGGAETQYF.

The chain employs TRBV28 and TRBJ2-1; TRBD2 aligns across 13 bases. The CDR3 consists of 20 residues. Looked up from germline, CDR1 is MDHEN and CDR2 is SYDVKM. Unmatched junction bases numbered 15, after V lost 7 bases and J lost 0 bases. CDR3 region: CASKGRGRLAGGFSYNEQFF. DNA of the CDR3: TGTGCCAGCAAGGGCAGGGGAAGACTAGCGGGAGGATTCTCCTACAATGAGCAGTTCTTC.

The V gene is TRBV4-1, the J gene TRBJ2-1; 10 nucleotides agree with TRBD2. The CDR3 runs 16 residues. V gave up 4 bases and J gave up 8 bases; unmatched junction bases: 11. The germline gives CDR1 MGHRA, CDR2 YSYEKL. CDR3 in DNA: TGCGCCAGCAGCCGAACCCCTAGCGGGAGTAATGATGAGCAGTTCTTC. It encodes CASSRTPSGSNDEQFF.

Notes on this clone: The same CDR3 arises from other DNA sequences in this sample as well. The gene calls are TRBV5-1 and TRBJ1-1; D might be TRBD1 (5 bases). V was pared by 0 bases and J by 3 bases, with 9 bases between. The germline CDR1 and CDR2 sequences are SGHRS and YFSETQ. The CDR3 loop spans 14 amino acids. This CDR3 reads CASSLGSRDTEAFF. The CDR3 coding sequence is TGCGCCAGCAGCTTGGGGAGCAGGGACACTGAAGCTTTCTTT. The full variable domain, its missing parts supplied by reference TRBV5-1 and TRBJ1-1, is KAGVTQTPRYLIKTRGQQVTLSCSPISGHRSVSWYQQTPGQGLQFLFEYFSETQRNKGNFPGRFSGRQFSNSRSEMNVSTLELGDSALYLCASSLGSRDTEAFFGQGTRLTVV.

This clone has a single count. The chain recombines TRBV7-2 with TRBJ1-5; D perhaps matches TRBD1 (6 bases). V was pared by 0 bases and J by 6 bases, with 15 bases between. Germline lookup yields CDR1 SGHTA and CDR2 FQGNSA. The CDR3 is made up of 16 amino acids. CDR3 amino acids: CASSLAGQGNGQPQHF. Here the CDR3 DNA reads TGTGCCAGCAGCTTAGCGGGGCAGGGGAACGGTCAGCCCCAGCATTTT.

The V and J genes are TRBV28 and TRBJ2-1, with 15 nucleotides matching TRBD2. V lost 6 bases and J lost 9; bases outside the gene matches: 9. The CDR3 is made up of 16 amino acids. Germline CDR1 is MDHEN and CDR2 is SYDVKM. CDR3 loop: CASRNLGTSGRTEQFF. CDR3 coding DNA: TGTGCCAGCAGGAACCTCGGGACTAGCGGGAGGACTGAGCAGTTCTTC.

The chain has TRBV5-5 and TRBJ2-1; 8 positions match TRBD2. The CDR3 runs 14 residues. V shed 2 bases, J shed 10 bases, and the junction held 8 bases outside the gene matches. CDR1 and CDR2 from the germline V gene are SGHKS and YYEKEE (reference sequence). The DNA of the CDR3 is TGTGCCAGCAGCTTTACCGGGGCGGGGGGCGAGCAGTTCTTC. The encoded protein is CASSFTGAGGEQFF.